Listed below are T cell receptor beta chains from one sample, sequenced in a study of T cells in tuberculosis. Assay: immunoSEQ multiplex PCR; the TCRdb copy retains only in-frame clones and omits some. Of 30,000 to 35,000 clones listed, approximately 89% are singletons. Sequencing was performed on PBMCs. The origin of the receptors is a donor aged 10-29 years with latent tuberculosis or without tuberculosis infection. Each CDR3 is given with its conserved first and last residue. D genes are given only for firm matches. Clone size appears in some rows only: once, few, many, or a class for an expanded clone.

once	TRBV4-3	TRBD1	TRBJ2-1	TGCGCCAGCAGCTGGGGACAGGGTGAGGCCTCCTACAATGAGCAGTTCTTC	CASSWGQGEASYNEQFF
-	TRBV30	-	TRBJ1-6	TGTGCCTGGAGTGGTCTGTCCGGGAATTCACCCCTCCACTTT	CAWSGLSGNSPLHF
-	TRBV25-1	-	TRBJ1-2	TGTGCCAGCAGTGAAGTCCTTGAGGGGGAGTTAGACTATGGCTACACCTTC	CASSEVLEGELDYGYTF
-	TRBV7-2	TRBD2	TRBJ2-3	TGTGCCAGTAGCCCCGGGGGGTCAACGCAGTATTTT	CASSPGGSTQYF
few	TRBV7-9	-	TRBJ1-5	TGTGCCAGCAGCCCATGGGGGCCTGGCAATCAGCCCCAGCATTTT	CASSPWGPGNQPQHF
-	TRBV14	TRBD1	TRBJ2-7	TGTGCCAGCAGCCAAGGGGCAGGGGGCTGGTATAGCTCCTACGAGCAGTACTTC	CASSQGAGGWYSSYEQYF
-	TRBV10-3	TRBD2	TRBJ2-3	TGTGCCATCAGTAGCGGGGGCACAGATACGCAGTATTTT	CAISSGGTDTQYF
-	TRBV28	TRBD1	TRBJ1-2	TGTGCCAGCAGTTCGGACAGGGCAACCCTAGCTAACTATGGCTACACCTTC	CASSSDRATLANYGYTF
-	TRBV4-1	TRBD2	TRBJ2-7	TGCGCCAGCAGCCAAGATAGCGGGGGTTTCTACGAGCAGTACTTC	CASSQDSGGFYEQYF
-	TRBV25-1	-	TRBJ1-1	TGTGCCAGCAGTGAATGGGGCAGGGCAAACACTGAAGCTTTCTTT	CASSEWGRANTEAFF
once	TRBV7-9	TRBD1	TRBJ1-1	TGTGCCAGCAGCTCAATTTCAGGGGGACCCATGAACACTGAAGCTTTCTTT	CASSSISGGPMNTEAFF
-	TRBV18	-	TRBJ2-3	TGTGCCAGCTCCCCCAGAACAGATACGCAGTATTTT	CASSPRTDTQYF
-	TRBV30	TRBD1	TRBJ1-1	TGTGCCTGGAGTTTGGGACAGCAATTTGAAGCTTTCTTT	CAWSLGQQFEAFF
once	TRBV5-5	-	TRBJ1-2	TGTGCCAGCAGCCCCCGGGACTCCGTCTCTACCTATGGCTACACCTTC	CASSPRDSVSTYGYTF
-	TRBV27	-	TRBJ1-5	TGTGCCAGCAGTTCCCTCAATCAGCCCCAGCATTTT	CASSSLNQPQHF
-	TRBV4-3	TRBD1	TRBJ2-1	TGCGCCAGCAGCCGAACTTACGCCGGGACAGTGAGGAATGAGCAGTTCTTC	CASSRTYAGTVRNEQFF
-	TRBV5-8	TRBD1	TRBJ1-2	TGTGCCAGCAGAAGGCAGGGGGCCCGATCAGGAGGCTACACCTTC	CASRRQGARSGGYTF
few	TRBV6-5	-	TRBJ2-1	TGTGCCAGCAGTTACTCTACAGGGCAGCAGTTCTTC	CASSYSTGQQFF
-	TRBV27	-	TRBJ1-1	TGTGCCAGCAGTTTAAATTTAGGAGGGACGGCTTTCTTT	CASSLNLGGTAFF
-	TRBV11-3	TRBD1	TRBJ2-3	TGTGCCAGCAGCCCCGGACAGGGGGCAACGGATACGCAGTATTTT	CASSPGQGATDTQYF
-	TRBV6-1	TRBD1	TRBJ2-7	TGTGCCAGCATCCAACCGGGACAGGGACAATACGAGCAGTACTTC	CASIQPGQGQYEQYF
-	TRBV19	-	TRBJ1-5	TGTGCCAGTAGCCCGCAGGGTGTTGGTCAGCCCCAGCATTTT	CASSPQGVGQPQHF
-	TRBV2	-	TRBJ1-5	TGTGCCAGCAAGCAGGTACGCAATCAGCCCCAGCATTTT	CASKQVRNQPQHF
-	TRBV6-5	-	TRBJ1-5	TGTGCCAGCAGTCCAGGGATGAGCAATCAGCCCCAGCATTTT	CASSPGMSNQPQHF
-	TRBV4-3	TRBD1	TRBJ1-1	TGCGCCAGCAGCCAAGATAGGTGGGACAGGCAGAACACTGAAGCTTTCTTT	CASSQDRWDRQNTEAFF
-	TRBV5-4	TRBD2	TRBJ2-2	TGTGCCAGCCGGATCTCCGCGGGGGGGAACACCGGGGAGCTGTTTTTT	CASRISAGGNTGELFF
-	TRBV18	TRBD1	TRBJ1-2	TGTGCCAGCTCCCCGGGACAGGGAGGTGGCTACACCTTC	CASSPGQGGGYTF
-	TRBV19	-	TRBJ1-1	TGTGCCAGTAGTATTGGTCCTAGCAACACTGAAGCTTTCTTT	CASSIGPSNTEAFF
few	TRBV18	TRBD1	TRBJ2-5	TGTGCCAGCTCACCACCGAGAAGGACAGGGAGAGAGGAGACCCAGTACTTC	CASSPPRRTGREETQYF
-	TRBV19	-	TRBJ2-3	TGTGCCAGCCGAGGTTTCGGCACAGATACGCAGTATTTT	CASRGFGTDTQYF
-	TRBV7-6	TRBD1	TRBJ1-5	TGTGCCAGCAGCTTAGCGGGGACAGACAGCAATCAGCCCCAGCATTTT	CASSLAGTDSNQPQHF
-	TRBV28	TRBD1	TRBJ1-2	TGTGCCAGCAGTCTCCCGGGACAGGACTATGGCTACACCTTC	CASSLPGQDYGYTF
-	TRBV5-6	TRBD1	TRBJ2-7	TGTGCCAGCAGCGAGCTGACGACAGGGTCCTACGAGCAGTACTTC	CASSELTTGSYEQYF
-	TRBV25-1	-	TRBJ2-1	TGTGCCAGCAAGCCAGGGGCCTCGAATGAGCAGTTCTTC	CASKPGASNEQFF
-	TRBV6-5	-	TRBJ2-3	TGTGCCAGCAGCTTCCCCGGGGGTGATACGCAGTATTTT	CASSFPGGDTQYF
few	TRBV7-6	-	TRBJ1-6	TGTGCCAGCAGCTTAGCTTCACAGGGTGTTTCACCCCTCCACTTT	CASSLASQGVSPLHF
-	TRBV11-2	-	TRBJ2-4	TGTGCCAGCAGCTCAGCCGCAGGGTCTGCTGTGACCAAAAACATTCAGTACTTC	CASSSAAGSAVTKNIQYF
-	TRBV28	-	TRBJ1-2	TGTGCCAGCAGTTTAGTTGCAGGGAACTCTAACTATGGCTACACCTTC	CASSLVAGNSNYGYTF
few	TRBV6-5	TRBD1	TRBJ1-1	TGTGCCAGCAGTGACAGGGGGCTTAACACTGAAGCTTTCTTT	CASSDRGLNTEAFF
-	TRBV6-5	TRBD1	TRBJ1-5	TGTGCCAGCAGTTACTCGAGGGGACAGGGACAGCATTTT	CASSYSRGQGQHF
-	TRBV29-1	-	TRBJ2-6	TGCAGCGTCCACTCTGGGGCCAACGTCCTGACTTTC	CSVHSGANVLTF
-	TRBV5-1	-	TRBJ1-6	TGCGCCAGCCCCCCGGCGGATTCACCCCTCCACTTT	CASPPADSPLHF
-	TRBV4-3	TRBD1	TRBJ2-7	TGCGCCAGCAGCCAAGGGGGACAGGGGTACTACGAGCAGTACTTC	CASSQGGQGYYEQYF
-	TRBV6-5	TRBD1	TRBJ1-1	TGTGCCAGCAGTTACCGTCGGACAGGGACCACTGAAGCTTTCTTT	CASSYRRTGTTEAFF